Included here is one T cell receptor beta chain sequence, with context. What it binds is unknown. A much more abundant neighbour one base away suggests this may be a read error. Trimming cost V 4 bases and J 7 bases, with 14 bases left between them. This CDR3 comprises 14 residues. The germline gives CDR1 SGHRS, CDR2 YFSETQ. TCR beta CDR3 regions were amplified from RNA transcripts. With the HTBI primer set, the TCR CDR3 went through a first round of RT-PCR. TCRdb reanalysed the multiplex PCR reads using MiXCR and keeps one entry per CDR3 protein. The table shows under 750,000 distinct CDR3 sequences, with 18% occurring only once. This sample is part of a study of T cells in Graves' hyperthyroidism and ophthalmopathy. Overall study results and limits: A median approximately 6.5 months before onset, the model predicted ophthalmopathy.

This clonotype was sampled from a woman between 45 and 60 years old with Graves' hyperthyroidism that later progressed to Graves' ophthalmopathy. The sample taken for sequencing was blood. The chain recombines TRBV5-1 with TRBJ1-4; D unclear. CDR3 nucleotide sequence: TGCGCCAGCAGCCAAACAGAGGGCTTTGAAAAACTGTTTTTT. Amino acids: CASSQTEGFEKLFF.